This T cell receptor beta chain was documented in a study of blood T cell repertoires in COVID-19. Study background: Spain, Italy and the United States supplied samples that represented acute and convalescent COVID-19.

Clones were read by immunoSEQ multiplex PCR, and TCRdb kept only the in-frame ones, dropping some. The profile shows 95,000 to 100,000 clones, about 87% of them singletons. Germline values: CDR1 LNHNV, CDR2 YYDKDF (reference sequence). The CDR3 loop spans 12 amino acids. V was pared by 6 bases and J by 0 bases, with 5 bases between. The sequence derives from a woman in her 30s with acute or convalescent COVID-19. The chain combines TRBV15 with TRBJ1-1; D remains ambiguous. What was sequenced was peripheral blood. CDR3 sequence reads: CATRDLNTEAFF. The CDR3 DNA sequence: TGTGCCACCAGGGACTTGAACACTGAAGCTTTCTTT.